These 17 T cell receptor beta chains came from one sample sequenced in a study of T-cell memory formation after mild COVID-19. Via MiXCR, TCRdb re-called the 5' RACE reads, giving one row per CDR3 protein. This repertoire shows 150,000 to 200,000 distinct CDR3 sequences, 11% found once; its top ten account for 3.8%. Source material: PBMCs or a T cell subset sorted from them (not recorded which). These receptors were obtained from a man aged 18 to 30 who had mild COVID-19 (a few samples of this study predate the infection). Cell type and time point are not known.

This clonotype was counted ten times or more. CDR3 residues: CAGPRRRTWGEQYF. The CDR3 nucleotides read TGTGCCGGCCCCCGGCGGCGGACCTGGGGGGAGCAGTACTTC. The chain carries TRBV7-7 and TRBJ2-7; D possibly matches TRBD1 or TRBD2 (5 bases each). The V and J ends lost 11 bases and 7 bases respectively, with 24 bases between them. This CDR3 contains 14 residues. CDR1 is SSHAT and CDR2 is FNYEAQ in the germline V gene (reference sequence).

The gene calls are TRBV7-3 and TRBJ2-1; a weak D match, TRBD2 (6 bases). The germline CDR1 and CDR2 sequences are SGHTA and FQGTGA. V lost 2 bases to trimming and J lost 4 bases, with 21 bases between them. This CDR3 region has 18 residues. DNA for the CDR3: TGTGCCAGCAGCTTATTCTCGACTAGACCTTCCTTATACAATGAGCAGTTCTTC. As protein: CASSLFSTRPSLYNEQFF.

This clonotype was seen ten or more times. CDR3 in DNA: TGTGTCGTAACAGGGGGCGCCGCGAACACCGGGGAGCTGTTTTTT. This sequence encodes CVVTGGAANTGELFF. The genes are TRBV28 and TRBJ2-2; 9 bases are a match to TRBD1. This CDR3 has 15 residues. Germline V gene data show CDR1 as MDHEN and CDR2 as SYDVKM.

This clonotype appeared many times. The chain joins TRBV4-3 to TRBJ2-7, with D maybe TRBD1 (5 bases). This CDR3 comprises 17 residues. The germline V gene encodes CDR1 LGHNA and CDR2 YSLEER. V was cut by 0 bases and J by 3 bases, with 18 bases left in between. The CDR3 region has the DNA TGCGCCAGCAGCCAAGAAACTGGGGCGGCCCAGGGCTACGAGCAGTACTTC. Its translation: CASSQETGAAQGYEQYF.

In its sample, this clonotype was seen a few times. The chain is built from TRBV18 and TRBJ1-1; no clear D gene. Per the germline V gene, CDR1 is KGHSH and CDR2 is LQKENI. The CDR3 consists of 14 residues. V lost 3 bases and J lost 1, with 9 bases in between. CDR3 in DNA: TGTGCCAGCTCACCCCCGGGGTCGAACACTGAAGCTTTCTTT. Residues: CASSPPGSNTEAFF.

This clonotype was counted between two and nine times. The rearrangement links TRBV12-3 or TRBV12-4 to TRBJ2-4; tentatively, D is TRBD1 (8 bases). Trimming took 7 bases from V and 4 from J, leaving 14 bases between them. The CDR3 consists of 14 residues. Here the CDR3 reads CASKTGGVKNIQYF. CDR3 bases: TGTGCCAGCAAAACAGGGGGGGTGAAAAACATTCAGTACTTC.

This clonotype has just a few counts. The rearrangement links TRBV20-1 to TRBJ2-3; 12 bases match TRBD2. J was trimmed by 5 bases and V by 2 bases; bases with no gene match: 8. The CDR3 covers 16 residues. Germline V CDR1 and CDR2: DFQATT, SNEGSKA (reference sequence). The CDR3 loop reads CSARPGTSGLKDTQYF. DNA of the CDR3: TGCAGTGCTAGACCCGGGACTAGCGGGCTTAAAGATACGCAGTATTTT.

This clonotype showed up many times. The CDR3, as DNA: TGTGCCAGCAGCTTAGTGGCAGGGGGCGGCACAGATACGCAGTATTTT. Translation: CASSLVAGGGTDTQYF. The chain uses TRBV7-2 and TRBJ2-3, with TRBD1 matching 8 bases. The ends lost 1 base at V and 1 base at J; junction bases unmatched: 4. Germline V lookup: CDR1 SGHTA, CDR2 FQGNSA. This CDR3 comprises 16 residues.

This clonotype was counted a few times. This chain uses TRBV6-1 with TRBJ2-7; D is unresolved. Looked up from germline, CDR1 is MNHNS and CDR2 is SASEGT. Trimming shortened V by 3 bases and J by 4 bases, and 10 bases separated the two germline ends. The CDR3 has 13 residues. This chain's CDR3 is CASSEVIGYEQYV. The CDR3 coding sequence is TGTGCCAGCAGTGAGGTTATAGGTTACGAGCAGTACGTC.

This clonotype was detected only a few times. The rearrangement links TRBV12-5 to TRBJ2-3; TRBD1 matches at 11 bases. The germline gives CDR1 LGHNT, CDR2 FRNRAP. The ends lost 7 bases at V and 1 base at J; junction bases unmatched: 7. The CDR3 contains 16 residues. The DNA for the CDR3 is TGTGCTAGTGCCAGGACAGGGGGCGAGGGCACAGATACGCAGTATTTT. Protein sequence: CASARTGGEGTDTQYF.

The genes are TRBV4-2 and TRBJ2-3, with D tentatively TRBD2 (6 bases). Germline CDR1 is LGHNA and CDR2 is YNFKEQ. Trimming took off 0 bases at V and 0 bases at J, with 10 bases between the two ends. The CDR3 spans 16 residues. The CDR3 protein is CASSQESGTSTDTQYF. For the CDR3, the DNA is TGTGCCAGCAGCCAAGAGTCAGGGACTAGCACAGATACGCAGTATTTT.

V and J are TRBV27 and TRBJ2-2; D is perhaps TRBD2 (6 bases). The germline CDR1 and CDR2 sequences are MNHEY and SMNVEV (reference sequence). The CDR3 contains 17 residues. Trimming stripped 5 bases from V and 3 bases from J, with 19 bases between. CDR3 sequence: CASSPARTIRYTGELFF. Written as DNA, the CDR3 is TGTGCCAGCAGTCCAGCCCGGACTATACGCTACACCGGGGAGCTGTTTTTT.

CDR3 in amino acids: CASTLGLVGTQYF. CDR3 bases: TGTGCCAGCACCCTAGGTTTGGTGGGGACCCAGTACTTC. The chain is built from TRBV2 and TRBJ2-5; D call uncertain. Germline lookup yields CDR1 SNHLY and CDR2 FYNNEI. The ends were cut back, 7 bases at V and 7 bases at J, with 16 bases in the middle. This CDR3 is 13 amino acids long. Looking up the rest from reference TRBV2 and TRBJ2-5 gives the full variable domain: EPEVTQTPSHQVTQMGQEVILRCVPISNHLYFYWYRQILGQKVEFLVSFYNNEISEKSEIFDDQFSVERPDGSNFTLKIRSTKLEDSAMYFCASTLGLVGTQYFGPGTRLLVL.

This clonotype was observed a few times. CDR3 sequence (DNA): TGTGCCAGCTCACCAGACAGCACCTACGAGCAGTACTTC. Its protein is CASSPDSTYEQYF. This rearrangement joins TRBV18 to TRBJ2-7; perhaps TRBD1 as D (5 bases). V was trimmed by 2 bases and J by 2 bases, leaving 7 bases between them. Per the germline V gene, CDR1 is KGHSH and CDR2 is LQKENI. The CDR3 consists of 13 residues.

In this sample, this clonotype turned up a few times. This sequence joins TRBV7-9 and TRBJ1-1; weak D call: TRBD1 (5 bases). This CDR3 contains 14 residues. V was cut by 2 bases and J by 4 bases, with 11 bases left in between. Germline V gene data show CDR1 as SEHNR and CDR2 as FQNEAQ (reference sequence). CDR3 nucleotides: TGTGCCAGCAGCTTATCAGGGTCGGCCACTGAAGCTTTCTTT. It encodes CASSLSGSATEAFF.

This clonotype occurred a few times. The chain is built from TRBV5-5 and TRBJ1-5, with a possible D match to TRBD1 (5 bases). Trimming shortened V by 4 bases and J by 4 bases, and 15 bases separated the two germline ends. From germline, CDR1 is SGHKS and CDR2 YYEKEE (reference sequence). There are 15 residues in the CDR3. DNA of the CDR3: TGTGCCAGCAGCGTCGGGGCAGCCGCGAATCAGCCCCAGCATTTT. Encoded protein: CASSVGAAANQPQHF.

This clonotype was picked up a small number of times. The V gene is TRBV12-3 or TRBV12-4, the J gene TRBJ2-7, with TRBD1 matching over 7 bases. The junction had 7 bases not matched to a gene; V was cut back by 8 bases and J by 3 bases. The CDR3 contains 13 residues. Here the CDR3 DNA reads TGTGCCAGCGGTACCACAGGGGACTACGAGCAGTACTTC. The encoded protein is CASGTTGDYEQYF.